This TCR beta chain was captured in a study of blood T cell repertoires in COVID-19. Participants, about 18 to 89 years old, spanned fewer than 25 US areas. Grouping used clinical history reported by participants in a survey and questionnaire. Recovery among Cohort 3 donors was established by two negative PCRs, clearance, or symptom resolution. Authors' methods: Amplification of reference gene primers provided the estimated nucleated cell counts. Produced via immunoSEQ multiplex PCR; TCRdb's table is partial and in-frame only. Clone size and the V and J calls come from that table; the DNA yielded D and trimming. There are about 480,000 clones in the sample; approximately 87% occur only once, and approximately 1.8% lies in the top ten. The CDR3 totals 12 residues. Germline V gives CDR1 SGHTA, CDR2 FQGNSA. Trimming shortened V by 10 bases and J by 1 base, and 10 bases separated the two germline ends.

The chain combines TRBV7-2 with TRBJ1-1; weak D call: TRBD1 (5 bases). The sequence derives from a middle-aged woman who had recovered from COVID-19. Sequencing input: PBMCs or T cells enriched from blood (not recorded which). CDR3 sequence: CATADRNTEAFF. CDR3 nucleotides: TGTGCCACCGCTGACAGGAACACTGAAGCTTTCTTT.